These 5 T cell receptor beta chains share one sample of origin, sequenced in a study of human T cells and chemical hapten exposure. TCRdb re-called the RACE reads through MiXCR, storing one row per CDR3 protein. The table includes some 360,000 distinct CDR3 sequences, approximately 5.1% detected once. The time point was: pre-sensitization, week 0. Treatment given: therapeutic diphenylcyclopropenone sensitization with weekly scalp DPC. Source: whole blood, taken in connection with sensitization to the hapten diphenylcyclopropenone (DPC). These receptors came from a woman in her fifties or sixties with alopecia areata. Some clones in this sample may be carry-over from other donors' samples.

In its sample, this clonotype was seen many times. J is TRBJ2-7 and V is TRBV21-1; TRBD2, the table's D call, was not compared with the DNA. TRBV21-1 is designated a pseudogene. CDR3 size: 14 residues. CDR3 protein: CASSKASWLDEQYF. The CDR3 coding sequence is TGTGCCAGCAGCAAGGCTAGTTGGCTGGACGAGCAGTACTTC.

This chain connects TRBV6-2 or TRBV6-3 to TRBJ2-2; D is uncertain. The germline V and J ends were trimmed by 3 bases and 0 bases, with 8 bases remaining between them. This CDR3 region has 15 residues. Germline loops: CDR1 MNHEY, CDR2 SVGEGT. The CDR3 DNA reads TGTGCCAGCAGTTATTGGCAGCCGAACACCGGGGAGCTGTTTTTT. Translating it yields CASSYWQPNTGELFF.

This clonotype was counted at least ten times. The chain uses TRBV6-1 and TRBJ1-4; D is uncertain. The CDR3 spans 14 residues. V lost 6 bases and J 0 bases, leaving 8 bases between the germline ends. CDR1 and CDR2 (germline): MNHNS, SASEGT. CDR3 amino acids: CASSAAATNEKLFF. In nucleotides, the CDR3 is TGTGCCAGCAGCGCAGCTGCAACTAATGAAAAACTGTTTTTT.

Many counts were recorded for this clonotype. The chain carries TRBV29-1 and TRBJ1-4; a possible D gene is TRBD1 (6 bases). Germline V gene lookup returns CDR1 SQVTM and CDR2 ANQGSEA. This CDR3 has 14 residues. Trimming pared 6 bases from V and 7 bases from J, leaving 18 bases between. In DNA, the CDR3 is TGCAGCGTCCTCCCGACAGGCTCCGGTGAAAAACTGTTTTTT. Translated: CSVLPTGSGEKLFF.

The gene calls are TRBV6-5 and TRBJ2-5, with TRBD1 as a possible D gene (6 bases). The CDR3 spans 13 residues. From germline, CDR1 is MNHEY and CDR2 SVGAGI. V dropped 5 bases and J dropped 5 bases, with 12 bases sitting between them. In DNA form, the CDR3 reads TGTGCCAGCAGTCCCTTAGGGGGTGAGACCCAGTACTTC. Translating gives CASSPLGGETQYF.